The T cell receptor (beta chain) under discussion was sequenced for a study of chemoradiotherapy in HPV16-positive cancers. Findings and limits, study-wide: In HPV16-positive patients, HPV-responsive T-cell expansion tracked better recurrence-free survival.

Here immunoSEQ multiplex PCR was the method, and the copy in TCRdb shows in-frame clones only, minus some. The table has under 4,000 clones, around 83% seen once. The germline gives CDR1 SGHAT, CDR2 FQNNGV. The CDR3 contains 14 residues. V lost 1 base and J 6 bases, leaving 10 bases between the germline ends. Of note for this clone: The antigen remains undetermined.

The sequencing here drew on tumor tissue, taken from a patient who underwent chemoradiotherapy. This sequence joins TRBV11-2 and TRBJ2-1, with D perhaps matching TRBD2 (5 bases). The sequence was collected from a human donor with HPV-associated anogenital cancer. Here the CDR3 DNA reads TGTGCCAGCAGCTTAGGCCGGGGAGCCAATGAGCAGTTCTTC. This codes for CASSLGRGANEQFF.